These T cell receptor beta chains were read from a single sample in a study of vaccination and CD4 T cells after COVID-19. These TCRs' antigens remain unknown. A single record per CDR3 protein comes from TCRdb applying MiXCR to the PCR reads. Of 13,000 or so distinct CDR3 sequences in the sample, 50% to 65% were seen once. The source was cultured CD4+ T cells from blood, collected after SARS-CoV-2 vaccination. The source of these receptors is a human donor with COVID-19. CDR3s leave out the opening cysteine and the closing phenylalanine or tryptophan.

TRBJ1-1 | TRBV20-1 | SARGTGRFTEAF
TRBJ1-2 | TRBV20-1 | SARNNRDSGYT
TRBJ2-6 | TRBV20-1 | SARDLRSGANVLT
TRBJ1-2 | TRBV2 | ASSDRQPSHGYT
TRBJ1-1 | TRBV19 | ASSIGGQGDTEAF
TRBJ2-3 | TRBV24-1 | ATSTSGGPTDTQY
TRBJ1-2 | TRBV10-3 | AISERDPTTYGYT
TRBJ1-2 | TRBV6-1 | ASRPGQPTGYT
TRBJ2-1 | TRBV11-3 | ASSSDSGYVNEQF
TRBJ1-2 | TRBV5-1 | ASSRSPGTGDVGYT
TRBJ2-7 | TRBV19 | ASTNSYEQY
TRBJ2-3 | TRBV12-3/TRBV12-4 | ASSLWDSTQY
TRBJ1-2 | TRBV7-6 | ASSLGSEGTWGYT
TRBJ1-2 | TRBV7-6 | ASSYTDRLYGYT
TRBJ2-1 | TRBV7-2 | ASSFRGEYNEQF
TRBJ2-7 | TRBV5-5 | ASSSFTGEQY
TRBJ2-3 | TRBV19 | ASSPIGGSTDTQY
TRBJ1-6 | TRBV28 | ASSPGQGGAYNSPLH
TRBJ2-7 | TRBV30 | AWKRTYEQY
TRBJ2-7 | TRBV20-1 | SASLASGNYEQY
TRBJ1-2 | TRBV19 | ASTPTSYGYT
TRBJ1-5 | TRBV12-3/TRBV12-4 | ASSSGQPQH
TRBJ2-2 | TRBV28 | ASRRSGGRKEELF
TRBJ1-5 | TRBV6-1 | ASREGTDNQPQH
TRBJ2-4 | TRBV20-1 | SASLAKNIQY
TRBJ1-1 | TRBV19 | ASSGGQGWTEAF
TRBJ1-6 | TRBV20-1 | SATRVPKRDSPLH
TRBJ1-1 | TRBV30 | AWVNEGAGTEAF
TRBJ2-7 | TRBV6-1 | ASDPGGASTYEQY
TRBJ2-4 | TRBV11-3 | ASTVAGGPANIQY
TRBJ2-2 | TRBV6-2/TRBV6-3 | ASSYVAGAGELF